The sample holds one count of the clone carrying this T cell receptor (beta chain). Its cognate antigen is unknown. The data belong to a study of T cell responses to AZD1222 COVID-19 vaccine. Study-wide results and limits: No day 14 peak samples; only post-peak repertoires were characterized. The breadth and depth of Spike-specific TCRs increased once two AZD1222 doses had been given. It should be noted that donors were predominantly white British and more often female, and clonal diversity was possibly underestimated. Spike-wide vaccine-associated CD4 TCRs dominated at 160-218 and 743-854.

The length of the CDR3 is 15 residues. The V segment lost 10 bases and the J segment 6 bases; nucleotides outside the gene matches: 12. Germline loops: CDR1 LNHDA, CDR2 SQIVND (reference sequence). Profiled with immunoSEQ multiplex PCR; TCRdb holds only in-frame clones, not every one. The data show over 150,000 clones, with around 93% seen just once and 0.95% to 1.1% held by the top ten. Specimen: peripheral blood, collected 28 days after the second AZD1222 dose. The rearrangement links TRBV19 to TRBJ2-2; 9 bases are a match to TRBD1. This TCR came from an adult who received the AZD1222 COVID-19 vaccine. The chain's CDR3 is CAIGGQGVRSGELFF. CDR3 nucleotides: TGTGCCATAGGGGGACAGGGAGTGAGGTCCGGGGAGCTGTTTTTT.